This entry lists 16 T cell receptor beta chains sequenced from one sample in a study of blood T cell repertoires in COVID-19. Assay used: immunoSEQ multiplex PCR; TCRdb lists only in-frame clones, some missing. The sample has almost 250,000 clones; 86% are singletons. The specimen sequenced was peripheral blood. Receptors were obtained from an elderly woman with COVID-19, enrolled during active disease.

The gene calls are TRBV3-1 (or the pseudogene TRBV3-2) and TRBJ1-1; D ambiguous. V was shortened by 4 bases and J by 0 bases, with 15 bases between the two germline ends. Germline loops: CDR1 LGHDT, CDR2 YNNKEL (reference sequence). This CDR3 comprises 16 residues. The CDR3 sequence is CASSPLKPGMNTEAFF. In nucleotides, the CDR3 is TGTGCCAGCAGCCCTCTAAAACCGGGAATGAACACTGAAGCTTTCTTT.

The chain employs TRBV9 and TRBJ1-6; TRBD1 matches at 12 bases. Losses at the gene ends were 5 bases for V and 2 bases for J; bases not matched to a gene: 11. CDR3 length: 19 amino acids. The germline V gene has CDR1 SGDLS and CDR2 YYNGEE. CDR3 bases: TGTGCCAGCAGATCGGGACAGGGGGCTATAATAACCTATAATTCACCCCTCCACTTT. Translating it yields CASRSGQGAIITYNSPLHF. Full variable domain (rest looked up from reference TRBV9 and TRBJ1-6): DSGVTQTPKHLITATGQRVTLRCSPRSGDLSVYWYQQSLDQGLQFLIQYYNGEERAKGNILERFSAQQFPDLHSELNLSSLELGDSALYFCASRSGQGAIITYNSPLHFGNGTRLTVT.

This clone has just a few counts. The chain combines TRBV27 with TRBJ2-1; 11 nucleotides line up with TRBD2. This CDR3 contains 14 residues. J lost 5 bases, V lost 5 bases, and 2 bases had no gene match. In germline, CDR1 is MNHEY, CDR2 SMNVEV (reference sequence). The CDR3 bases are TGTGCCAGCAGTCAGGGACTAGCGGACAATGAGCAGTTCTTC. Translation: CASSQGLADNEQFF.

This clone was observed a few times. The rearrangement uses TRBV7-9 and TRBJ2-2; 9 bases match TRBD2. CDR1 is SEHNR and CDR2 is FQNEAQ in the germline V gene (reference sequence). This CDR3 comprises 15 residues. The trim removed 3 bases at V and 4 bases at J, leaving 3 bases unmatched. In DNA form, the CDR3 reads TGTGCCAGCAGCTTTGGCGGGGGGGCCACCGGGGAGCTGTTTTTT. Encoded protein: CASSFGGGATGELFF.

The CDR3 region has the DNA TGTGCCAGCAGCGTATGGGGACTAGCGGGGACAGATACGCAGTATTTT. Amino acids: CASSVWGLAGTDTQYF. The V call is TRBV9, the J call TRBJ2-3, with 13 bases that match TRBD2. Germline V gene lookup returns CDR1 SGDLS and CDR2 YYNGEE. The CDR3 covers 16 residues. The V segment lost 1 base and the J segment 3 bases; nucleotides outside the gene matches: 2.

In DNA form, the CDR3 reads TGTGCCAGCAGCTTACTGCAGGGCAACACTGAAGCTTTCTTT. Protein: CASSLLQGNTEAFF. The chain couples TRBV11-2 to TRBJ1-1; D might be TRBD1 (5 bases). The CDR3 loop spans 14 amino acids. Germline CDR1 reads SGHAT; CDR2 reads FQNNGV. Trimming took off 2 bases at V and 2 bases at J, with 9 bases between the two ends.

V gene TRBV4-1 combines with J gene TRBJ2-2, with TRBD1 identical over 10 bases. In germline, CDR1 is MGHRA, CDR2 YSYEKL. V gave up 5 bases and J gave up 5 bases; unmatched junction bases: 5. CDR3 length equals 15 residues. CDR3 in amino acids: CASSEGQGGTGELFF. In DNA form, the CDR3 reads TGCGCCAGCAGCGAAGGACAGGGGGGTACCGGGGAGCTGTTTTTT.

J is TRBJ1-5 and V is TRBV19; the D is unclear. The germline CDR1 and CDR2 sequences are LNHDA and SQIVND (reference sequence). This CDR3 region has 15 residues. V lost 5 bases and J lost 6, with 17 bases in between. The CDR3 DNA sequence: TGTGCCAGTAGTCCTAAACAGCTAAATCGTCAGCCCCAGCATTTT. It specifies CASSPKQLNRQPQHF.

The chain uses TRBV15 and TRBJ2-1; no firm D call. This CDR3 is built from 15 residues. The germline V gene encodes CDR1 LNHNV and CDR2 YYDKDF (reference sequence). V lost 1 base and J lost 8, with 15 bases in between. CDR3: CATSRGGSNTHEQFF. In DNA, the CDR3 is TGTGCCACCAGCAGAGGCGGAAGCAATACCCATGAGCAGTTCTTC. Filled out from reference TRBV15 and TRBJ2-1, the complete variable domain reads DAMVIQNPRYQVTQFGKPVTLSCSQTLNHNVMYWYQQKSSQAPKLLFHYYDKDFNNEADTPDNFQSRRPNTSFCFLDIRSPGLGDTAMYLCATSRGGSNTHEQFFGPGTRLTVL.

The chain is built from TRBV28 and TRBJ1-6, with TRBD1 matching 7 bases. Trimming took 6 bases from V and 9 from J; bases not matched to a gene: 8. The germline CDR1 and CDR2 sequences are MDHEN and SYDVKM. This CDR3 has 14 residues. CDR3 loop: CASSPQGHRSPLHF. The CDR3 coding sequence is TGTGCCAGCAGCCCACAGGGGCATCGTTCACCCCTCCACTTT.

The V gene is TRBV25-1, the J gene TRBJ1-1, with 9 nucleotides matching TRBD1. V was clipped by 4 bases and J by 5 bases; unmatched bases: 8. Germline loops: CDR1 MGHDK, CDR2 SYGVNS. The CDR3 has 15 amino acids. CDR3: CASSGNTGGATEAFF. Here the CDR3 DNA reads TGTGCCAGCAGTGGAAATACAGGGGGCGCGACTGAAGCTTTCTTT.

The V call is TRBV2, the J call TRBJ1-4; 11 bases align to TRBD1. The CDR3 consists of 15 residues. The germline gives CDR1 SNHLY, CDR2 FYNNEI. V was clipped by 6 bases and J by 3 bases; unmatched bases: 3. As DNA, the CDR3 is TGTGCCAGCAGGGACAGGGGGCTGGCTAATGAAAAACTGTTTTTT. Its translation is CASRDRGLANEKLFF.

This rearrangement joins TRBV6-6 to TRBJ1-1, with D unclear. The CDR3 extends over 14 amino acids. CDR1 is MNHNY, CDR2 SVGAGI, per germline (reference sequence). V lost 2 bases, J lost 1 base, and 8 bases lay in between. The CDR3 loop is CASSYAETNTEAFF. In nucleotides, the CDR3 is TGTGCCAGCAGTTACGCGGAGACGAACACTGAAGCTTTCTTT.

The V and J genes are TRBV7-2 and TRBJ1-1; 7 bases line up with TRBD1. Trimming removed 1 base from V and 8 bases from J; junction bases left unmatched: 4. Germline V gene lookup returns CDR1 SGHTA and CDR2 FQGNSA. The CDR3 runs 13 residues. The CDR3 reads CASSLEGAWEAFF. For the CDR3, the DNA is TGTGCCAGCAGCTTAGAGGGGGCATGGGAAGCTTTCTTT.

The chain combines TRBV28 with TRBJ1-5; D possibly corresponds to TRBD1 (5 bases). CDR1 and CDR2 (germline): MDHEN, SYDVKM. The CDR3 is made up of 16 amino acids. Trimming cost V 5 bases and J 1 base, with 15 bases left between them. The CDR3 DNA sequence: TGTGCCAGCAGTCCAATCCCACAGGTCAGCAATCAGCCCCAGCATTTT. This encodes CASSPIPQVSNQPQHF.

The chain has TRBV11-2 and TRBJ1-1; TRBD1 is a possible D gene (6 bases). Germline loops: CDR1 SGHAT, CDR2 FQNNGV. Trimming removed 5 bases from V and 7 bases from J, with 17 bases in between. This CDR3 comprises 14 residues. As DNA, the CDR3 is TGTGCCAGCAGCCCCGAATGGGGGCTGGGTGAAGCTTTCTTT. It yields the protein CASSPEWGLGEAFF.